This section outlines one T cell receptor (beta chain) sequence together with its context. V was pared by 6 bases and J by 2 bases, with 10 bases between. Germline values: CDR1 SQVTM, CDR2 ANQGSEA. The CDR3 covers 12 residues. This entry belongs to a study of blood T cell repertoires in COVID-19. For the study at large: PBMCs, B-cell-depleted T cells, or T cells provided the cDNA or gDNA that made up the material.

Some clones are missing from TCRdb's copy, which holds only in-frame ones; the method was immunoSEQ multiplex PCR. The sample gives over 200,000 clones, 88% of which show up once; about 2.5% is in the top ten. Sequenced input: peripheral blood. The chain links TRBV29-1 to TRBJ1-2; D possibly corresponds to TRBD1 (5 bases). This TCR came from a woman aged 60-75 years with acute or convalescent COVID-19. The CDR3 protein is CSVQAGNYGYTF. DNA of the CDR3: TGCAGCGTCCAAGCAGGGAACTATGGCTACACCTTC.